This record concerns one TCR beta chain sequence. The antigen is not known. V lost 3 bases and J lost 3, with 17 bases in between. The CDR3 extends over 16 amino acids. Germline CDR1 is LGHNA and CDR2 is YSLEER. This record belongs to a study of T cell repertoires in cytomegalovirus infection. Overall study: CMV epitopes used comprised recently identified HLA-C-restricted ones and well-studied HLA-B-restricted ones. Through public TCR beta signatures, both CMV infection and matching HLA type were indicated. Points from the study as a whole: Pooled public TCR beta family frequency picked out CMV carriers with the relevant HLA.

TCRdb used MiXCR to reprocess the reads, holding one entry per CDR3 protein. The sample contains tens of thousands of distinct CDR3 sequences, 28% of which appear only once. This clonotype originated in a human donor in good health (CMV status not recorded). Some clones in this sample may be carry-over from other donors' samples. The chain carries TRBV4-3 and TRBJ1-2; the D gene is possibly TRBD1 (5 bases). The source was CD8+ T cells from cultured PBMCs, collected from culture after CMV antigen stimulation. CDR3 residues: CASSQGRRKKDYGYTF. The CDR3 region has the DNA TGCGCCAGCAGCCAGGGACGACGGAAGAAAGACTATGGCTACACCTTC.